The source of this TCR beta chain is a study of response to subunit inactivated influenza vaccine. TCRdb re-analysed the RT-PCR reads in MiXCR, keeping a single row per CDR3 protein. The data hold fewer than 600,000 distinct CDR3 sequences, with 7.2% observed a single time. Remarks on this clonotype: Its matching antigen is unknown.

This CDR3 spans 16 amino acids. V was pared by 0 bases and J by 7 bases, with 8 bases of the junction left unmatched. CDR1 and CDR2 from the germline V gene are SGHRS and YFSETQ. Overall study findings and caveats: A suggestion made by the authors is that each seasonal influenza vaccination recruits few new T cells.

The sample was PBMCs from blood, taken roughly 24 months after vaccination. This receptor was obtained from a man between 50 and 75 years old who received an inactivated influenza vaccine. The chain carries TRBV5-1 and TRBJ2-1, with 9 bases matching TRBD2. CDR3 loop: CASSLAASGMSNEQFF. CDR3 bases: TGCGCCAGCAGCTTGGCCGCTAGCGGGATGAGTAATGAGCAGTTCTTC.